This T cell receptor beta chain was sequenced for a study of T-cell reconstitution after alpha-beta-depleted transplantation in children. V was clipped by 6 bases and J by 0 bases, with 15 bases between them. The germline CDR1 and CDR2 sequences are SQVTM and ANQGSEA. This CDR3 is 15 amino acids long. This clonotype was detected ten times or more. Unique molecular identifiers were incorporated during preparation of the TCRbeta library. From the PCR reads, TCRdb called clonotypes with MiXCR, one entry per CDR3 protein. Of about 690,000 distinct CDR3 sequences in the sample, 16% were seen once. The sequence was collected from a human donor who donated a stem cell graft to a child with acute myeloid leukemia. The sample in question was PBMCs from the stem cell graft donor, obtained from the stem cell graft. The chain combines TRBV29-1 with TRBJ2-1; D may be TRBD2 (5 bases). DNA for the CDR3: TGCAGCGTGACTCCGAGGAGGAGCTCCTACAATGAGCAGTTCTTC. It encodes CSVTPRRSSYNEQFF.